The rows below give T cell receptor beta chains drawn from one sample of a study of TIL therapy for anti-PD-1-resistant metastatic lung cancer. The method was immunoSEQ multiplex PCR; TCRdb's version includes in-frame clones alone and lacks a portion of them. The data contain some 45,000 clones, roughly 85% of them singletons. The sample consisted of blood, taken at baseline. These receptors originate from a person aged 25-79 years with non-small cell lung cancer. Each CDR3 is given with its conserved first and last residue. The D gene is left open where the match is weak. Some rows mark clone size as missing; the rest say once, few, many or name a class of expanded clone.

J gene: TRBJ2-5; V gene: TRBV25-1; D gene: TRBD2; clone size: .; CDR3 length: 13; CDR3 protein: CASSEGLVETQYF; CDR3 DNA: TGTGCCAGCAGTGAGGGACTAGTTGAGACCCAGTACTTC
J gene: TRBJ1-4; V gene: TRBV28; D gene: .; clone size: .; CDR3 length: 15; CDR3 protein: CASSLGEGGDEKLFF; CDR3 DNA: TGTGCCAGCAGCCTGGGTGAAGGGGGAGACGAAAAACTGTTTTTT
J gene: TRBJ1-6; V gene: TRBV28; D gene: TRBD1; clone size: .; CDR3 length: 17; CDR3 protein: CASSSASLGQGNSPLHF; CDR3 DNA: TGTGCCAGCAGTTCCGCCTCCCTAGGACAGGGAAATTCACCCCTCCACTTT
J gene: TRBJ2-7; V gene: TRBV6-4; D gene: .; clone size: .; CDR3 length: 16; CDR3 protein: CASSVPYGRTSYEQYF; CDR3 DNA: TGTGCCAGCAGCGTCCCGTACGGTCGTACCTCCTACGAGCAGTACTTC
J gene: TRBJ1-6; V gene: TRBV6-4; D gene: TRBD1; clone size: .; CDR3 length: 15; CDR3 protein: CASSAKGDSSSPLHF; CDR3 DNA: TGTGCCAGCAGCGCCAAGGGGGACAGCTCTTCACCCCTCCACTTT
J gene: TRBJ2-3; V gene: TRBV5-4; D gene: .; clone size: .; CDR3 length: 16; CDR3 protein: CASSWGLVLGTDTQYF; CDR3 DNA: TGTGCCAGCAGCTGGGGGCTAGTACTGGGCACAGATACGCAGTATTTT
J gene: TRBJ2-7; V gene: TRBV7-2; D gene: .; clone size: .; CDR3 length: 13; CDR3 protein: CASNSLYSYEQYF; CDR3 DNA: TGTGCCAGCAACTCTCTCTATTCCTACGAGCAGTACTTC
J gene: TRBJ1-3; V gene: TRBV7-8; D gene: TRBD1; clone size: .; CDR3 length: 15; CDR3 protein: CASSLLQTGGNTIYF; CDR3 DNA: TGTGCCAGCAGCTTACTCCAGACAGGGGGAAACACCATATATTTT
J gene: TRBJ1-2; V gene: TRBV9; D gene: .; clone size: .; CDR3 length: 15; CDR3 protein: CASSVGLGVGYGYTF; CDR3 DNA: TGTGCCAGCAGCGTAGGGCTGGGGGTAGGCTATGGCTACACCTTC
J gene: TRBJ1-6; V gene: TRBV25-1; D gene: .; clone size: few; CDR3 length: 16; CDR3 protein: CASSELRLSYNSPLHF; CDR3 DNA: TGTGCCAGCAGTGAGCTACGCCTCTCCTATAATTCACCCCTCCACTTT
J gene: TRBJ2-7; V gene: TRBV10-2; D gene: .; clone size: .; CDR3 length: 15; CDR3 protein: CASSDRHASSYEQYF; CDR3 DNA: TGCGCCAGCAGTGACAGGCACGCTAGCTCCTACGAGCAGTACTTC
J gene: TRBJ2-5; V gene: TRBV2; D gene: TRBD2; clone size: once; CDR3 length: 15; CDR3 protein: CASSVDRGGYETQYF; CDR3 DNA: TGTGCCAGCAGTGTGGATCGGGGGGGCTATGAGACCCAGTACTTC
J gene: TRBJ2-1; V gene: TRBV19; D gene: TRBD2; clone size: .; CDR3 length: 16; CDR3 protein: CASSRGAGASYNEQFF; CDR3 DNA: TGTGCCAGTAGTCGTGGGGCGGGAGCGTCGTACAATGAGCAGTTCTTC
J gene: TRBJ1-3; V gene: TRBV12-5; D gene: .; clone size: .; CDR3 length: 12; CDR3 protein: CASGLGRNTIYF; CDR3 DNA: TGTGCTAGTGGTTTGGGGAGAAACACCATATATTTT
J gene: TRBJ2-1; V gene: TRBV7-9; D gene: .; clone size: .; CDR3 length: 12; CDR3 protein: CASSPLHNEQFF; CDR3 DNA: TGTGCCAGCAGCCCCTTACACAATGAGCAGTTCTTC
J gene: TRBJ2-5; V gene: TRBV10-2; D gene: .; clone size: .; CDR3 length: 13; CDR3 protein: CASKGLNLETQYF; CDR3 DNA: TGCGCCAGCAAGGGCCTAAACTTAGAGACCCAGTACTTC
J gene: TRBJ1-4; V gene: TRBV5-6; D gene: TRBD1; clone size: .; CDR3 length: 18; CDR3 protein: CASSSNAGDRRQEGKLFF; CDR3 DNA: TGTGCCAGCAGCTCGAACGCCGGGGACAGGCGCCAGGAGGGAAAACTGTTTTTT
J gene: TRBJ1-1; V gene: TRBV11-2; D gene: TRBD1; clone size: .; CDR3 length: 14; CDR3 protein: CASSRDRVSTEAFF; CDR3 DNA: TGTGCCAGCAGCAGGGACAGGGTGAGCACTGAAGCTTTCTTT
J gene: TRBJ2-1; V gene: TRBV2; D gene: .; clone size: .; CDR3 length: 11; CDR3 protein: CASSERQHKIF; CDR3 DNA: TGTGCCAGCAGTGAAAGACAGCACAAGATCTTC
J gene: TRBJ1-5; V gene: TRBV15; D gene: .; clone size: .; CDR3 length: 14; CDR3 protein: CATSNRVSNQPQHF; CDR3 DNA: TGTGCCACCAGCAACAGGGTAAGCAATCAGCCCCAGCATTTT
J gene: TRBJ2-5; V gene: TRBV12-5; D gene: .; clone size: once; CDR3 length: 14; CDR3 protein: CASGFGAPQETQYF; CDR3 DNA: TGTGCTAGTGGTTTCGGGGCACCACAAGAGACCCAGTACTTC
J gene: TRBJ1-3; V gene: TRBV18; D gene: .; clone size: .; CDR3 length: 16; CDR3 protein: CASSPRQAGSGNTIYF; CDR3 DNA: TGTGCCAGCTCCCCACGACAGGCGGGCTCTGGAAACACCATATATTTT
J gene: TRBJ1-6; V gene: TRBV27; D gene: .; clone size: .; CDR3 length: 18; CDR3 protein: CASSPRRAISSYNSPLHF; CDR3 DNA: TGTGCCAGCAGTCCAAGACGGGCCATAAGCTCCTATAATTCACCCCTCCACTTT
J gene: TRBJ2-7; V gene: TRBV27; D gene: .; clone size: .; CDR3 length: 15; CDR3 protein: CASSLEWRGTHEQYF; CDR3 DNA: TGTGCCAGCAGTTTGGAGTGGCGCGGGACCCACGAGCAGTACTTC
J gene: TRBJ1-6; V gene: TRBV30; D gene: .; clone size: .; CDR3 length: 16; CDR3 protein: CAWSPWDGTYNSPLHF; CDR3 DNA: TGTGCCTGGAGTCCCTGGGACGGTACCTATAATTCACCCCTCCACTTT
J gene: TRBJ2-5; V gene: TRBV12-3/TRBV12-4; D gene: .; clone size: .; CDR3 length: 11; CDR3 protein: CASKRAETQYF; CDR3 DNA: TGTGCCAGCAAGAGGGCGGAGACCCAGTACTTC
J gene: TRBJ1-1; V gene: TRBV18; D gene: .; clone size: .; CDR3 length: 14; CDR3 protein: CASLPRGGNTEAFF; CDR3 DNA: TGTGCCAGTCTCCCGAGAGGGGGGAACACTGAAGCTTTCTTT
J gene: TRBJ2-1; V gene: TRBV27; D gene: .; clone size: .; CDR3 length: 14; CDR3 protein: CASSFDPGYDEQFF; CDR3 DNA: TGTGCCAGCAGTTTCGACCCCGGCTATGATGAGCAGTTCTTC
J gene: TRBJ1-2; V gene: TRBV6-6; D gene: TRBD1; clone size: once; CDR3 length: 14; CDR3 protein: CASSAGTGNVGYTF; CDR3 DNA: TGTGCCAGCAGCGCCGGGACAGGGAATGTTGGCTACACCTTC
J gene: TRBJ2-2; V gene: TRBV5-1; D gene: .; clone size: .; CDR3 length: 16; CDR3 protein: CASSYISGDGTGELFF; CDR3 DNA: TGCGCCAGCTCCTACATTTCGGGTGACGGCACCGGGGAGCTGTTTTTT
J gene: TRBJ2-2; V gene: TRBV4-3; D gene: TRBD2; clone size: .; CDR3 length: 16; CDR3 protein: CASSQRGEGGTGELFF; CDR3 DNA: TGCGCCAGCAGCCAACGAGGGGAGGGTGGCACCGGGGAGCTGTTTTTT
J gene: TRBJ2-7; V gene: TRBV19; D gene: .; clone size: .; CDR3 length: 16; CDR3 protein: CASSNQKSPAQWEQYF; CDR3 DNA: TGTGCCAGTAGTAACCAAAAAAGTCCTGCCCAATGGGAGCAGTACTTC
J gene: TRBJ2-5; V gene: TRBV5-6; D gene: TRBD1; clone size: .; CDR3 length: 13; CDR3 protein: CASSRDRQETQYF; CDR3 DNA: TGTGCCAGCAGCCGGGACAGGCAAGAGACCCAGTACTTC
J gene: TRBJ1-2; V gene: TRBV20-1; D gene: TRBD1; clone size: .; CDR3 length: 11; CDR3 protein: CSARTGGGYTF; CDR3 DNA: TGCAGTGCTAGGACAGGGGGCGGCTACACCTTC
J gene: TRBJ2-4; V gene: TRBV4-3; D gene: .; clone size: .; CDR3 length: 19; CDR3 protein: CASSQDRGAEQGAKNIQYF; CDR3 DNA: TGCGCCAGCAGCCAAGATCGGGGGGCCGAGCAGGGAGCCAAAAACATTCAGTACTTC
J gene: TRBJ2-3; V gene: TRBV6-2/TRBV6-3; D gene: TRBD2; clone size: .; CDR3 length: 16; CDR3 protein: CASRPILAGVKDTQYF; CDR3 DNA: TGTGCCAGCAGACCTATCCTAGCGGGAGTTAAAGATACGCAGTATTTT
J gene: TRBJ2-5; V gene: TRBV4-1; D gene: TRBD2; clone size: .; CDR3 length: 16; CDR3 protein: CASSREGSGGEETQYF; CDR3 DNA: TGCGCCAGCAGTCGGGAGGGAAGCGGGGGGGAAGAGACCCAGTACTTC
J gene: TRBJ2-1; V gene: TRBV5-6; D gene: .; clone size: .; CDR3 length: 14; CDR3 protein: CASSPQAGYNEQFF; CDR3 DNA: TGTGCCAGCAGCCCCCAGGCGGGATACAATGAGCAGTTCTTC
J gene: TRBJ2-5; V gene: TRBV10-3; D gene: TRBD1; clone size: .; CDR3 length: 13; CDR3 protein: CAIRTTGGETQYF; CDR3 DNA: TGTGCCATCAGGACGACAGGGGGAGAGACCCAGTACTTC
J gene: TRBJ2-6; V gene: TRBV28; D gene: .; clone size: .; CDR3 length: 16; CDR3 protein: CASRPLGLSGANVLTF; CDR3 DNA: TGTGCCAGCAGACCCTTGGGCCTCTCTGGGGCCAACGTCCTGACTTTC
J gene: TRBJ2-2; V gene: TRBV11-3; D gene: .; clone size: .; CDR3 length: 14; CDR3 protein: CASSLSGRTGELFF; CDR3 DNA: TGTGCCAGCAGCTTATCAGGGCGCACCGGGGAGCTGTTTTTT
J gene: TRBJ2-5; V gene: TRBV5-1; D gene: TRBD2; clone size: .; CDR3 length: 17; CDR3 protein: CASSRGASGGAQETQYF; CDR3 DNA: TGCGCCAGCAGCAGAGGGGCTAGCGGGGGGGCCCAAGAGACCCAGTACTTC
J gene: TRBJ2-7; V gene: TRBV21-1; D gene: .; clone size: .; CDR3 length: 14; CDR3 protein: CASSKPNPPSWQYF; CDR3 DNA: TGTGCCAGCAGCAAACCTAACCCTCCTTCTTGGCAGTACTTC
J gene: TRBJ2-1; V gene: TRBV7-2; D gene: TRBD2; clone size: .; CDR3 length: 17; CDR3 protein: CASSLASGGFLYNEQFF; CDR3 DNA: TGTGCCAGCAGCTTAGCTTCGGGGGGTTTCCTTTACAATGAGCAGTTCTTC
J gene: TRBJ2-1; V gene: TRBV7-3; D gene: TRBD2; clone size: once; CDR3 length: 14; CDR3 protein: CASSSLAGDNEQFF; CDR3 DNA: TGTGCCAGCAGCTCGCTAGCGGGAGACAATGAGCAGTTCTTC
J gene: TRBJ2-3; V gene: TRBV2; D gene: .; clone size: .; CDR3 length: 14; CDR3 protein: CASSWATGTDTQYF; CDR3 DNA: TGTGCCAGCTCCTGGGCAACCGGCACAGATACGCAGTATTTT
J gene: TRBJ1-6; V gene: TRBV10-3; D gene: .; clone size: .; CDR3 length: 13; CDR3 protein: CAISDVGGSPLHF; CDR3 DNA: TGTGCCATCAGTGACGTGGGGGGTTCACCCCTCCACTTT
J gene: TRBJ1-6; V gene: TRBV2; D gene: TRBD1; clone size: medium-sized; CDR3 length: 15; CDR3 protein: CASSLGTGYNSPLHF; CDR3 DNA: TGTGCCAGCAGCCTCGGGACAGGCTATAATTCACCCCTCCACTTT
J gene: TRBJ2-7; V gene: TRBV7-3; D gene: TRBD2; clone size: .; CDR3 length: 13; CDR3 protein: CASSPGGSYEQYF; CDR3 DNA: TGTGCCAGCAGCCCCGGGGGGTCCTACGAGCAGTACTTC
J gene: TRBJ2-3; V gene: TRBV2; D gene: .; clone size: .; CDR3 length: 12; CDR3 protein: CASCVGADTQYF; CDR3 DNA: TGTGCCAGCTGTGTGGGGGCAGATACGCAGTATTTT
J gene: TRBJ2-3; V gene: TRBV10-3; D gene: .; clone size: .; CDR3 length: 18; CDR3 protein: CAISEPPSWGENTDTQYF; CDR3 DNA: TGTGCCATCAGTGAGCCTCCCTCGTGGGGGGAAAACACAGATACGCAGTATTTT
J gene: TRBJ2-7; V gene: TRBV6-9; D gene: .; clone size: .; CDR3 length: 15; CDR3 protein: CASRGRASEFYEQYF; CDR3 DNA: TGTGCCAGCAGGGGCCGGGCCTCCGAGTTCTACGAGCAGTACTTC
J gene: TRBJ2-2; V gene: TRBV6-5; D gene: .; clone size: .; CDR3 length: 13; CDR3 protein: CASTRPNTGELFF; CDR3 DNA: TGTGCCAGCACCAGGCCGAACACCGGGGAGCTGTTTTTT